This T cell receptor beta chain was retrieved from a study of T cell responses to AZD1222 COVID-19 vaccine. Germline V gene sequence: CDR1 MGHRA, CDR2 YSYEKL. This CDR3 is built from 16 residues. Trimming took 5 bases from V and 1 from J, leaving 14 bases between them. The protocol was immunoSEQ multiplex PCR, while the TCRdb copy is restricted to in-frame clones and leaves out a portion. The repertoire consists of roughly 140,000 clones, with about nine tenths occurring once and the leading ten covering just under 2%. The chain recombines TRBV4-1 with TRBJ2-2; D may be TRBD2 (6 bases). The sequencing used peripheral blood, collected 28 days after the second AZD1222 dose. This receptor was obtained from an adult who received the AZD1222 COVID-19 vaccine. The CDR3 loop reads CASSSERGGNTGELFF. CDR3 in DNA: TGCGCCAGCAGCTCTGAGAGGGGAGGGAACACCGGGGAGCTGTTTTTT.